This TCR beta chain was retrieved from a study of long-term antiretroviral therapy in people with HIV. Study-wide points: Pre-ART clonal expansion yielded clones that dominated the repertoire at all time points. Information pertaining to ART adherence, viral resistance or therapeutic modifications was not obtained.

As concerns this clone: Its antigen remains unidentified.

Treatment for all HIV-infected participants took place in the United States. At survey level, the immunoSEQ assay was run in its v3.0 version. Sequenced by immunoSEQ multiplex PCR; TCRdb stores in-frame clones only, minus some. The table lists roughly 40,000 clones, 75% to 90% of them singletons. With 5 bases removed from V and 4 bases from J, the gap between germline ends came to 11 bases. The CDR3 loop spans 13 amino acids. Germline CDR1 is GTSNPN and CDR2 is SVGIG (reference sequence). This chain connects TRBV30 to TRBJ1-4, with TRBD1 as a possible D gene (5 bases). The TCR comes from a woman aged 45-65 years with HIV. The sequences come from unsorted PBMCs, collected 3.1 years after starting antiretroviral therapy. The CDR3 sequence: CAWDGGNNEKLFF. Here the CDR3 DNA reads TGTGCCTGGGACGGGGGAAATAATGAAAAACTGTTTTTT.